The source of this T cell receptor beta chain is a study of T cell responses to AZD1222 COVID-19 vaccine. TCRdb's copy holds only in-frame clones and misses some; the assay was immunoSEQ multiplex PCR. This table holds 95,000 to 110,000 clones, about 89% found once. CDR3 length: 18 residues. Germline values: CDR1 MDHEN, CDR2 SYDVKM. J was trimmed by 7 bases and V by 3 bases; bases with no gene match: 19. The clonotype comes from an adult who received the MenACWY meningococcal vaccine as a control. The chain recombines TRBV28 with TRBJ2-5; 8 bases fit TRBD1. Sequenced here: peripheral blood, sampled 28 days after the second dose of the MenACWY control vaccine. The CDR3 DNA reads TGTGCCAGCAGTTTTCCAGGGGGCGGCGGGACATTGATGGGGACCCAGTACTTC. Its protein is CASSFPGGGGTLMGTQYF.